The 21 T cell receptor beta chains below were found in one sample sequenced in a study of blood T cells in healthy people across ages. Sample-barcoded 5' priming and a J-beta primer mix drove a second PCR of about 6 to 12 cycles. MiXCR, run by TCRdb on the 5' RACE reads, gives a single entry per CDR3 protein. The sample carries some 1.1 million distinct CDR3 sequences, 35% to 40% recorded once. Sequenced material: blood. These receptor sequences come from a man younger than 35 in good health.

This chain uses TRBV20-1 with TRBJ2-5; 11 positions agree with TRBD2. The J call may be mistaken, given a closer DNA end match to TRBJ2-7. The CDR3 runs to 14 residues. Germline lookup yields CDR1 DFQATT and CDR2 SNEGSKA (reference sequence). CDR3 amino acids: CSAWGLADNYEQYF. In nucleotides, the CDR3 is TGCAGTGCTTGGGGACTAGCGGATAACTACGAGCAGTACTTC.

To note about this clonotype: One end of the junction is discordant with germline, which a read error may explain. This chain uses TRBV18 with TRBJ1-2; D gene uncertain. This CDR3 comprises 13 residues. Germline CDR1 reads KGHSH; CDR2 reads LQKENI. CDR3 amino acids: CASTPPEHYGYTF. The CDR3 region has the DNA TGTGCCAGCACACCACCAGAACACTATGGCTACACCTTC.

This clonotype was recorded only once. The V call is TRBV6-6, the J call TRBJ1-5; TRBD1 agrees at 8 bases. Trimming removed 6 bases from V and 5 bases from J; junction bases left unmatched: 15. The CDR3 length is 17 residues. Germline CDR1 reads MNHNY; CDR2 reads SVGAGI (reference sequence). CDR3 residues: CASSRQGKSNPHQPQHF. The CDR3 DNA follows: TGTGCCAGCAGCCGACAGGGGAAAAGCAACCCCCATCAGCCCCAGCATTTT.

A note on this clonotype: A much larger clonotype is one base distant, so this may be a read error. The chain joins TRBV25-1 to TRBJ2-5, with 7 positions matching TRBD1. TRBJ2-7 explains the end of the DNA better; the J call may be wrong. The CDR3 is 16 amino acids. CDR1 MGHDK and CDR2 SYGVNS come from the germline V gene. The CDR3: CASRPSGQLPASEQYF. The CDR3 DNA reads TGTGCCAGTAGACCCTCGGGACAGCTCCCAGCCTCCGAGCAGTACTTC.

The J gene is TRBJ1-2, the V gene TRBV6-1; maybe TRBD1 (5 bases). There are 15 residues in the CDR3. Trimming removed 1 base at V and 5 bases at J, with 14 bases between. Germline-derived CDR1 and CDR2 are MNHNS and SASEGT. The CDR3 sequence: CASSEGGWDGYGYTF. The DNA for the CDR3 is TGTGCCAGCAGTGAAGGAGGTTGGGACGGTTATGGCTACACCTTC.

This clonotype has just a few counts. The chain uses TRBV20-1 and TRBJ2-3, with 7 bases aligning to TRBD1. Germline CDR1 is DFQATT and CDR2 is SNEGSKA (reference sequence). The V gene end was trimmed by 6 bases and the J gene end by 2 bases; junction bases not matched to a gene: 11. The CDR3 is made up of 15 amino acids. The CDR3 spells CSARGQRFNTDTQYF. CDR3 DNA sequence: TGCAGTGCGAGGGGACAGCGTTTCAACACAGATACGCAGTATTTT.

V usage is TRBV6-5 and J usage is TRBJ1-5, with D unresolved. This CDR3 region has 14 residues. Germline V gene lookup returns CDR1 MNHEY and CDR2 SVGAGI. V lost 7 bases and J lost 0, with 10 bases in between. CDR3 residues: CASNPVYSNQPQHF. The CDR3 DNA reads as TGTGCCAGCAACCCGGTTTATAGCAATCAGCCCCAGCATTTT.

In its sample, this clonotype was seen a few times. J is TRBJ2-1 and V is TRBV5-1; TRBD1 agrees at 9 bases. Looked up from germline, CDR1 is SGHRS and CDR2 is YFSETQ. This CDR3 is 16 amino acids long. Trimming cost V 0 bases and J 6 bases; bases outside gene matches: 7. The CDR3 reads CASSLAGTGMINEQFF. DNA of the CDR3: TGCGCCAGCAGCTTGGCCGGGACAGGGATGATCAATGAGCAGTTCTTC.

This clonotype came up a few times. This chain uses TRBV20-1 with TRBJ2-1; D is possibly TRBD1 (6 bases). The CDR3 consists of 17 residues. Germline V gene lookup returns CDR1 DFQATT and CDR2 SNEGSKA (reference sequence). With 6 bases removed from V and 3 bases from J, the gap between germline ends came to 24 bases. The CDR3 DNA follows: TGCAGTGCCTACCAGACGGCAGCCCCCAGGGGCTACAATGAGCAGTTCTTC. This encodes CSAYQTAAPRGYNEQFF.

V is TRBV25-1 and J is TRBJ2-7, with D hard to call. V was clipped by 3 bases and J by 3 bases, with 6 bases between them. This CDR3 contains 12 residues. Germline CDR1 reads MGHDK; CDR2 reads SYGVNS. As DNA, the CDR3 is TGTGCCAGCAGTGACAGTCTCTACGAGCAGTACTTC. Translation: CASSDSLYEQYF.

In DNA form, the CDR3 reads TGCAGTGCTAGAGAGCTCTTGACAGGGATTACTAACTATGGCTACACCTTC. Its translation: CSARELLTGITNYGYTF. The rearrangement uses TRBV20-1 and TRBJ1-2; 7 bases align to TRBD1. V shed 0 bases and J 0 bases; nucleotides not matched to a gene: 10. Germline V gene data show CDR1 as DFQATT and CDR2 as SNEGSKA (reference sequence). The CDR3 has 17 amino acids.

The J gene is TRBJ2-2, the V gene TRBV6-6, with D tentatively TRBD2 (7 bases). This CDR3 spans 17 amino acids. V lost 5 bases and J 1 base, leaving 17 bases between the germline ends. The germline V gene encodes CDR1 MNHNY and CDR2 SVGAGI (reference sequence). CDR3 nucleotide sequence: TGTGCCAGCAGTAACCCCCAGGGGAGGGGGAACACCGGGGAGCTGTTTTTT. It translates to CASSNPQGRGNTGELFF.

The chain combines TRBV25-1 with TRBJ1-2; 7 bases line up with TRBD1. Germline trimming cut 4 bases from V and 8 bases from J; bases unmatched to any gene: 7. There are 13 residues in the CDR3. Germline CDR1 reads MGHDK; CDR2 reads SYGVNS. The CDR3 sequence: CASSGQGKGGYTF. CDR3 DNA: TGTGCCAGCAGTGGACAGGGAAAGGGAGGCTACACCTTC.

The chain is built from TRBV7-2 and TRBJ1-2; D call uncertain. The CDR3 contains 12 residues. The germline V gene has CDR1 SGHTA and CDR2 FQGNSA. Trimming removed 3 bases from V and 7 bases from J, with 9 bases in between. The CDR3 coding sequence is TGTGCCAGCAGCTTCCGAGAGCGTGGCTACACCTTC. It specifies CASSFRERGYTF.

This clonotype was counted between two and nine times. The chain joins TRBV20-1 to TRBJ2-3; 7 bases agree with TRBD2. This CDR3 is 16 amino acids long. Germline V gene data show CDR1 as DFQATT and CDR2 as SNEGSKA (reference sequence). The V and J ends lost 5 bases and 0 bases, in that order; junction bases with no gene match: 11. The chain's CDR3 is CSAPAGDWASTDTQYF. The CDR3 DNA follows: TGCAGTGCTCCGGCGGGGGACTGGGCTAGCACAGATACGCAGTATTTT.

CDR3 amino acids: CASSRAGGTYEQYF. In nucleotides, the CDR3 is TGTGCCAGCAGCCGAGCGGGGGGGACCTACGAGCAGTACTTC. This chain uses TRBV12-3 or TRBV12-4 with TRBJ2-7, with 10 nucleotides matching TRBD2. The CDR3 spans 14 residues. V was clipped by 6 bases and J by 2 bases; unmatched bases: 4.

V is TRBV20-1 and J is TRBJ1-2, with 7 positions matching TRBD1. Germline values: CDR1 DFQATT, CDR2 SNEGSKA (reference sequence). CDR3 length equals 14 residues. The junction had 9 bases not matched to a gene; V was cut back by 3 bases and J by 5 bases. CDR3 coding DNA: TGCAGTGCTAGGGCCGGAGACAGGGCTTATGGCTACACCTTC. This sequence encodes CSARAGDRAYGYTF.

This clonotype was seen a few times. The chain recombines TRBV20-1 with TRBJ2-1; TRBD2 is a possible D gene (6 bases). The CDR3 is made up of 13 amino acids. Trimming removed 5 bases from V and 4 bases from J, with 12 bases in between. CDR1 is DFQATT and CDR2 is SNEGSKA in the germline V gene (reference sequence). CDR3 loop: CSAPGGYYNEQFF. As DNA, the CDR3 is TGCAGTGCTCCTGGGGGGTATTACAATGAGCAGTTCTTC.

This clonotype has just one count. The CDR3 sequence is CASSPFVRDFGFF. CDR3 sequence (DNA): TGTGCCAGCAGCCCCTTTGTGCGGGATTTCGGGTTCTTC. The chain joins TRBV11-2 to TRBJ2-1; perhaps TRBD2 as D (6 bases). CDR1 is SGHAT, CDR2 FQNNGV, per germline. The CDR3 spans 13 residues. V was shortened by 5 bases and J by 15 bases, with 20 bases between the two germline ends.

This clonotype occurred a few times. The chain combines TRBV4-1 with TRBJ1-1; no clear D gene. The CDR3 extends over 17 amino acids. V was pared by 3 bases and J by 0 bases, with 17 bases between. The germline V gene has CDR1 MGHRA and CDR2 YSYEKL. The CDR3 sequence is CASSHIFLGALNTEAFF. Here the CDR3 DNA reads TGCGCCAGCAGCCACATATTTCTGGGAGCGTTGAACACTGAAGCTTTCTTT.

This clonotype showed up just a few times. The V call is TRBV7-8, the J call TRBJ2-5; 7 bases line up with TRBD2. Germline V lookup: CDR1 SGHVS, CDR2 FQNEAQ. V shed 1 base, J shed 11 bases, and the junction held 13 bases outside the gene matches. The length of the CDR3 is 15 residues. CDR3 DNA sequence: TGTGCCAGCAGCTTAGGACTAGCCGCCTCCAATGAGCAGTACTTC. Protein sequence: CASSLGLAASNEQYF.